This TCR beta chain came from a study of CD8 T cell repertoires and HIV-1 epitope variants (TCRdb year 2020). Background for the entire study: T cells were stimulated in separate culture wells with each of twenty-five peptides representing autologous and known Gag and Nef epitope variants. A CMV, EBV and flu peptide pool, the Ebola AY9 epitope as negative control, and a no-peptide well were included as control conditions. Three Gag epitope families and Nef HW9 and YT9 were included among the tested epitopes. T cells were enriched using the EasySep Human T Cell Enrichment Kit and then co-cultured with an equal number of autologous T cell-negative cells acting as antigen-presenting cells. Cultures were maintained for approximately ten days in IMDM with gentamicin, and half-media changes adding IL-2, IL-7 and IL-15 were performed on days 3 and 7. An aliquot of 1M T cells was saved as an uncultured baseline condition, separate from the 75 to 95 T cell cultures. A total of around 83 T cell cultures were run, with each culture condition performed in triplicate except for one peptide, which was performed in duplicate. Beyond this particular receptor, the publication reports: The Nef KF9 family was recognized by five clonotypes and the HW9 family by one, and no responses to the TAALDMSHF plasma variant were observed. The assay identified only TCR beta chains and indicated proliferation to antigen, not T cell function or cytokine profile. Of the nine antigen-specific TCR beta clonotypes identified, more than five appeared cross-reactive for autologous or known escape epitope variants.

CDR1 and CDR2, looked up from the germline V gene, are LGHNA and YSLEER. V loses 1 base of germline sequence and J loses 4 bases, and the interval between the two ends is 16 bases. From the cysteine up to the phenylalanine, the CDR3 has a length of 16 residues. Of all the DNA, just the CDR3 is kept, 48 bases in frame from base 1. Sequencing of TCR beta CDR3 regions was performed at survey depth on the immunoSEQ platform. The QIAamp DNA micro kit was used to extract genomic DNA from every cultured and uncultured CD8+ T cell population. On the authors' methods: Samples with fewer than 5,000 productive reads were excluded, which removed about 6% of the roughly 75 HIV peptide-stimulated cultures. A MANAFEST web app trimmed sequences to CDR3 and removed nonproductive sequences, CDR3s under 5 amino acids, and those not starting C or ending F/W. To count as antigen-specific, a clonotype had to be expanded in at least 2 of 3 replicates compared with the no-peptide control at FDR 0.01, and only within one epitope family. A frequency at least fivefold higher than in wells stimulated with peptides from other epitope families was additionally required for specific clonotypes. TCRdb obtained this table from immuneACCESS and retained in-frame rearrangements with V and J assigned. These tables miss some clones; where compared with another copy, unresolved V genes account for less than half of the shortfall, and the remainder is unexplained. V and J calls plus clone size are reproduced from that table; the DNA served to infer D and trimming. Counted in this sample were approximately 5,400 clones; 50% to 70% of them appeared once. The ten largest clones take up about 38% of the sample.

This clone was picked up a small number of times. This receptor's antigen is unknown. No much larger clone is present one base from it, and per-base qualities are unavailable. The EasySep Human CD8+ T Cell Enrichment Kit was used on day 10 to isolate CD8+ T cells from every culture. The sequenced sample was cultured CD8+ T cells derived from PBMCs. Rearrangement joined TRBV4-3 to TRBJ1-2, and TRBD1 may be the D gene, going by 5 matching bases. The origin of this receptor is a male donor with HIV. The nucleotides read TGCGCCAGCAGCCAAGGGGACCGAGCAGGTCTCTATGGCTACACCTTC. Translated, this gives CASSQGDRAGLYGYTF.